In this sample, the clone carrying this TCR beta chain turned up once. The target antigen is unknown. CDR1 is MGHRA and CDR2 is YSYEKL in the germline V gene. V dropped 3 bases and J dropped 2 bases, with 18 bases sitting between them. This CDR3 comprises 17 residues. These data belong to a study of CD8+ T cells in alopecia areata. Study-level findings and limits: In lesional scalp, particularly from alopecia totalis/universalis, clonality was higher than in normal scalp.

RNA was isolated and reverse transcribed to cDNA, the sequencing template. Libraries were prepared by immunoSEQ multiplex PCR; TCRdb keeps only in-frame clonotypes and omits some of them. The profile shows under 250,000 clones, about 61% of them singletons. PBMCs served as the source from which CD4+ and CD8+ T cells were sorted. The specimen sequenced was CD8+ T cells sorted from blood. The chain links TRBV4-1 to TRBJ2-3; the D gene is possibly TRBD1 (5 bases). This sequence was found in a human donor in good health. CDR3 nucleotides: TGCGCCAGCAGCCAGCTCACCACAGGTGCGAACACAGATACGCAGTATTTT. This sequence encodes CASSQLTTGANTDTQYF.